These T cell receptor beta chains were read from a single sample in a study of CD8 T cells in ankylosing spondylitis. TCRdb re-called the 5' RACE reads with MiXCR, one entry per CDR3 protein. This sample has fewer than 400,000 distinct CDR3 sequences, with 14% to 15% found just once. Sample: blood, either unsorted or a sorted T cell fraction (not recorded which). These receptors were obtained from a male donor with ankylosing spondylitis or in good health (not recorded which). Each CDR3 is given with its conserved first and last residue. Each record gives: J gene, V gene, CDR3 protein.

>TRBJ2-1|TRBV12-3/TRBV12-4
CASSLAGSEQFF
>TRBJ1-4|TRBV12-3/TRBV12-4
CASSFAGGEEKLFF
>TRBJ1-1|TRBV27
CASSFLQGAMGEAFF
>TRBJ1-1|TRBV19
CASSSRTEGTEAFF
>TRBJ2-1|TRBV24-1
CATSDPAGSYNEQFF
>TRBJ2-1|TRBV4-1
CASSRGTSGGASEQFF
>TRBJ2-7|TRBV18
CASSSHTWTEQYF
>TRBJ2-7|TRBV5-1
CASSLGEYGVQPTEQYF
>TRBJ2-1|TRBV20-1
CSAPTSGRAFNEQFF
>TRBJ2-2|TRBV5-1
CASSSGTSGTGELFF
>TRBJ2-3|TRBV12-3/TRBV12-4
CASSLAGTSGVRADTQYF
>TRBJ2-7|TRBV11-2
CASNQGGYEQYF
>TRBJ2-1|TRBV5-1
CASSLTDIDEQFF
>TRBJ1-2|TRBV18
CASSPPGGLGNGYTF
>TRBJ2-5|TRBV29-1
CSVEHSEETQYF
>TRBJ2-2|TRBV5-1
CASSLKARSYGNTGELFF
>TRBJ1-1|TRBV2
CASSEGNTWGTEAFF
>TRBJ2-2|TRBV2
CACSQGLAGVRNTGELFF
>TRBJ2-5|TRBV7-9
CASSLGDRTGLLFQYF
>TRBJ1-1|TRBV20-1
CSARVPLNTEAFF
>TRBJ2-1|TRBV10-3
CAISDRGNSYNEQFF
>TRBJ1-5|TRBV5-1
CASSLGNSNQPQHF
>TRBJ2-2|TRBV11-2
CASSSLGLITGELFF
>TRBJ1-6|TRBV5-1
CASSLNRADSPLHF
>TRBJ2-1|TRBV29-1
CSVKGVERERYNEQFF
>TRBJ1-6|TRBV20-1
CSARGALSSYNSPLHF
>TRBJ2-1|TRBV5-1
CASSSLAGGPGNEQFF
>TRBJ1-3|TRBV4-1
CASSQGGTGNTIYF
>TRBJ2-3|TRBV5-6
CASSWRKSTDTQYF